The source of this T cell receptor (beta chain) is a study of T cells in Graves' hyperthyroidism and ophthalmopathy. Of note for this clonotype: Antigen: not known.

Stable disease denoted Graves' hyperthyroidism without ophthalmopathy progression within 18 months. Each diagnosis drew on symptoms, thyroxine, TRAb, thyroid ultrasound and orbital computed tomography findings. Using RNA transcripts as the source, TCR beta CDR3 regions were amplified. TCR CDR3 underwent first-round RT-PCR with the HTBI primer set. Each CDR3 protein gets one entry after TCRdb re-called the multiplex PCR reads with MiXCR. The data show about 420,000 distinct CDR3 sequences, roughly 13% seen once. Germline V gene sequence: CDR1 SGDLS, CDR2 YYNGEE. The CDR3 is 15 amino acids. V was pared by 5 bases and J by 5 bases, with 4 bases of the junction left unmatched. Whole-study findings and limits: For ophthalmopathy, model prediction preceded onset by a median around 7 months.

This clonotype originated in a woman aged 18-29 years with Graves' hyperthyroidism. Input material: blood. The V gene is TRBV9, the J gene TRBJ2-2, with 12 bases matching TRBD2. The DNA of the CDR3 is TGTGCCAGCAGGAGACTAGCGGGAGAAACCGGGGAGCTGTTTTTT. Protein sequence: CASRRLAGETGELFF. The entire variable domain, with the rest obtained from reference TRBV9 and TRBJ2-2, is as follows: DSGVTQTPKHLITATGQRVTLRCSPRSGDLSVYWYQQSLDQGLQFLIQYYNGEERAKGNILERFSAQQFPDLHSELNLSSLELGDSALYFCASRRLAGETGELFFGEGSRLTVL.